In this sample, the clone carrying this TCR beta chain turned up many times. The data stem from a study of beta chain features in type 1 diabetes. Sequencing targeted expressed TCRB transcripts, as all isolated RNA had been reverse transcribed. Using immunoSEQ multiplex PCR, the repertoire was profiled, and TCRdb retains in-frame clones only, with some absent. The sample carries 150,000 to 190,000 clones, about 8.1% recorded once. V lost 5 bases, J lost 3 bases, and 5 bases lay in between. Germline CDR1 and CDR2: SGHVS and FQNEAQ. The CDR3 loop spans 13 amino acids. What was sequenced was central memory CD4+ T cells from blood. V gene TRBV7-8 combines with J gene TRBJ2-6; no definite D call. The origin of this receptor is a man aged 18 to 30 in good health. The CDR3 nucleotides are TGTGCCAGCAGCAAATATGGGGCCAACGTCCTGACTTTC. Translating gives CASSKYGANVLTF.